One sample yielded the 32 T cell receptor beta chains listed below, sequenced in a study of a mutant IDH1 vaccine in newly diagnosed glioma. Generated by immunoSEQ multiplex PCR, the TCRdb table keeps only in-frame clones and is missing some. The sample consists of about 41,000 clones, around 81% of them appearing once. Time point of the sample: week 23, last vaccination. Alongside topical imiquimod, each dose of vaccine comprised 300 ug of mutant IDH1 20-mer peptide. Their antigens remain unidentified. Sample: PBMCs, taken from a glioma patient whose treatment included an IDH1 peptide vaccine. Every receptor here comes from a woman between 40 and 50 years old with glioma. Some clones in this sample may be carry-over from other donors' samples.

V is TRBV2 and J is TRBJ2-7, with TRBD2 matching 9 bases. The CDR3 is 18 amino acids. The J segment lost 9 bases and the V segment lost 4 bases, leaving 22 bases of the junction unmatched. The germline gives CDR1 SNHLY, CDR2 FYNNEI. The CDR3 reads CASSGTSATLRLGRWQYF. The CDR3, as DNA: TGTGCCAGCAGTGGGACTAGCGCCACCCTCCGTTTAGGCAGGTGGCAGTACTTC.

This chain uses TRBV11-2 with TRBJ2-1; 10 bases align to TRBD2. The CDR3 is made up of 17 amino acids. V was clipped by 4 bases and J by 9 bases; unmatched bases: 15. Per germline, CDR1 SGHAT and CDR2 FQNNGV. The CDR3 spells CASSYGGWLAGEVEQFF. Written as DNA, the CDR3 is TGTGCCAGCAGCTACGGGGGGTGGCTAGCGGGAGAGGTTGAGCAGTTCTTC.

The chain carries TRBV19 and TRBJ2-7; 10 bases map to TRBD1. Per the germline V gene, CDR1 is LNHDA and CDR2 is SQIVND (reference sequence). The CDR3 runs 15 residues. J was trimmed by 2 bases and V by 6 bases; bases with no gene match: 7. The CDR3 loop reads CASRDPGQGTYEQYF. The CDR3 coding sequence is TGTGCCAGTAGAGACCCGGGACAGGGGACCTACGAGCAGTACTTC. Full variable domain (outside the CDR3, taken from reference TRBV19 and TRBJ2-7): DGGITQSPKYLFRKEGQNVTLSCEQNLNHDAMYWYRQDPGQGLRLIYYSQIVNDFQKGDIAEGYSVSREKKESFPLTVTSAQKNPTAFYLCASRDPGQGTYEQYFGPGTRLTVT.

The chain is built from TRBV29-1 and TRBJ2-7, with a possible D match to TRBD1 (7 bases). Trimming stripped 6 bases from V and 1 base from J, with 22 bases between. Germline V gene lookup returns CDR1 SQVTM and CDR2 ANQGSEA. The length of the CDR3 is 16 residues. In DNA, the CDR3 is TGCAGCGTGATTGGGTCAGGGCAGGGGGGTTCCTACGAGCAGTACTTC. This encodes CSVIGSGQGGSYEQYF.

V is TRBV11-1 and J is TRBJ2-2; no definite D call. The CDR3 consists of 14 residues. Germline CDR1 is SGHAT and CDR2 is FQDESV (reference sequence). V was cut by 5 bases and J by 5 bases, with 12 bases left in between. The CDR3, as DNA: TGTGCCAGCAGCCCGGACCAGCCAACCGGGGAGCTGTTTTTT. It yields the protein CASSPDQPTGELFF. Full variable domain (outside the CDR3, taken from reference TRBV11-1 and TRBJ2-2): EAEVAQSPRYKITEKSQAVAFWCDPISGHATLYWYRQILGQGPELLVQFQDESVVDDSQLPKDRFSAERLKGVDSTLKIQPAELGDSAMYLCASSPDQPTGELFFGEGSRLTVL.

This clone has only one observation. The chain employs TRBV7-8 and TRBJ2-3, with a possible D match to TRBD2 (7 bases). Germline V gene sequence: CDR1 SGHVS, CDR2 FQNEAQ. V lost 1 base and J lost 2, with 13 bases in between. The CDR3 loop spans 16 amino acids. CDR3 loop: CASSLELAGATDTQYF. DNA for the CDR3: TGTGCCAGCAGCTTAGAGTTGGCGGGGGCCACAGATACGCAGTATTTT.

The chain employs TRBV13 and TRBJ2-7; 10 bases agree with TRBD2. Germline CDR1 PRHDT, CDR2 FYEKMQ (reference sequence). This CDR3 has 12 residues. Trimming took 2 bases from V and 13 from J; bases not matched to a gene: 5. The CDR3 DNA sequence: TGTGCCAGCAGCTTATTAGCGGGAGGAATATACTTC. It codes for CASSLLAGGIYF.

CDR3: CASSRGLSGEGETQYF. DNA of the CDR3: TGTGCCAGCAGCCGAGGACTTAGCGGGGAGGGAGAGACCCAGTACTTC. The rearrangement uses TRBV7-9 and TRBJ2-5; the match to TRBD2 covers 8 bases. Germline V CDR1 and CDR2: SEHNR, FQNEAQ (reference sequence). V trimming: 5 bases; J trimming: 4 bases; junction bases outside the gene matches: 12. This CDR3 is 16 amino acids long.

The rearrangement links TRBV7-8 to TRBJ2-5; D perhaps matches TRBD1 (6 bases). This CDR3 comprises 13 residues. With 2 bases removed from V and 3 bases from J, the gap between germline ends came to 7 bases. Germline CDR1 is SGHVS and CDR2 is FQNEAQ. The CDR3 sequence: CASSLRGKETQYF. The DNA for the CDR3 is TGTGCCAGCAGCTTAAGGGGGAAAGAGACCCAGTACTTC.

The J gene is TRBJ1-3, the V gene TRBV6-6; 7 bases are shared with TRBD1. CDR1 and CDR2 from the germline V gene are MNHNY and SVGAGI (reference sequence). Unmatched junction bases numbered 8, after V lost 9 bases and J lost 0 bases. The length of the CDR3 is 15 residues. The CDR3 coding sequence is TGTGCCAGTTACGACAGGGCGTACTCTGGAAACACCATATATTTT. Translating gives CASYDRAYSGNTIYF.

This clone has just one count. This CDR3 reads CASSAEAIMNSPLHF. The CDR3 nucleotides are TGTGCCAGCTCAGCAGAGGCCATCATGAATTCACCCCTCCACTTT. This chain uses TRBV18 with TRBJ1-6; no clear D. Trimming left V 5 bases short and J 7 bases short, with 15 bases between. Germline V gene sequence: CDR1 KGHSH, CDR2 LQKENI. CDR3 length: 15 amino acids. Looking up the rest from reference TRBV18 and TRBJ1-6 gives the full variable domain: NAGVMQNPRHLVRRRGQEARLRCSPMKGHSHVYWYRQLPEEGLKFMVYLQKENIIDESGMPKERFSAEFPKEGPSILRIQQVVRGDSAAYFCASSAEAIMNSPLHFGNGTRLTVT.

This CDR3 reads CASRNGAASTDTQYF. DNA for the CDR3: TGTGCCAGCAGGAACGGGGCGGCTAGCACAGATACGCAGTATTTT. The gene calls are TRBV6-1 and TRBJ2-3; D tentatively fits TRBD1 or TRBD2 (5 bases each). Germline V gives CDR1 MNHNS, CDR2 SASEGT. This CDR3 is 15 amino acids long. The ends were cut back, 6 bases at V and 0 bases at J, with 13 bases in the middle.

V is TRBV4-3 and J is TRBJ2-5, with 8 bases that match TRBD1. The ends lost 4 bases at V and 1 base at J; junction bases unmatched: 11. The CDR3 contains 17 residues. Germline-derived CDR1 and CDR2 are LGHNA and YSLEER. The CDR3 DNA is TGCGCCAGCAGCCGCCGACTTATAGACAGGGGCCAAGAGACCCAGTACTTC. Translating it yields CASSRRLIDRGQETQYF.

The genes are TRBV10-3 and TRBJ1-1; D is perhaps TRBD1 (5 bases). Trimming shortened V by 6 bases and J by 0 bases, and 11 bases separated the two germline ends. Germline V lookup: CDR1 ENHRY, CDR2 SYGVKD. The CDR3 has 14 amino acids. CDR3: CAIRTDTLNTEAFF. CDR3 coding DNA: TGTGCCATCAGAACGGACACATTGAACACTGAAGCTTTCTTT.

The rearrangement uses TRBV5-4 and TRBJ1-1; 9 bases fit TRBD1. CDR3 length: 13 amino acids. Germline CDR1 SGHNT, CDR2 YYREEE (reference sequence). V shed 5 bases, J shed 5 bases, and the junction held 4 bases outside the gene matches. The CDR3 coding sequence is TGTGCCAGCAGGACAGGGGGTAAAACTGAAGCTTTCTTT. It codes for CASRTGGKTEAFF.

The V and J genes are TRBV27 and TRBJ2-3; maybe TRBD2 (6 bases). This CDR3 spans 15 amino acids. Germline V gene data show CDR1 as MNHEY and CDR2 as SMNVEV (reference sequence). Trimming cost V 6 bases and J 2 bases, with 15 bases left between them. This CDR3 is CASRPGLADTDTQYF. The CDR3 nucleotides are TGTGCCAGCAGACCGGGACTTGCCGACACAGATACGCAGTATTTT.

The chain joins TRBV5-1 to TRBJ2-6; 15 bases agree with TRBD2. With V trimmed by 4 bases and J by 3 bases, 5 bases remained unmatched. This CDR3 has 18 residues. Germline assignment: CDR1 SGHRS and CDR2 YFSETQ. The DNA for the CDR3 is TGCGCCAGCAGCGCCAGGGGACTAGCGGGAGGTGGGGCCAACGTCCTGACTTTC. Its translation: CASSARGLAGGGANVLTF.

The V and J genes are TRBV5-5 and TRBJ2-1; possible D gene TRBD1, 5 bases. Trimming left V 0 bases short and J 0 bases short, with 7 bases between. The CDR3 is made up of 15 amino acids. Germline-derived CDR1 and CDR2 are SGHKS and YYEKEE (reference sequence). The CDR3 here is CASSLGGSSYNEQFF. CDR3 DNA sequence: TGTGCCAGCAGCTTGGGGGGCAGCTCCTACAATGAGCAGTTCTTC.

The chain couples TRBV28 to TRBJ1-2; TRBD1 aligns across 7 bases. The CDR3 contains 13 residues. The V and J ends lost 3 bases and 2 bases, in that order; junction bases with no gene match: 0. The germline gives CDR1 MDHEN, CDR2 SYDVKM. The CDR3 coding sequence is TGTGCCAGCAGTTTGACAGGGAACTATGGCTACACCTTC. Its translation: CASSLTGNYGYTF.

This sequence joins TRBV5-6 and TRBJ2-1, with a possible D match to TRBD2 (5 bases). Germline CDR1 is SGHDT and CDR2 is YYEEEE. V gave up 3 bases and J gave up 6 bases, with 13 bases separating them. This CDR3 has 14 residues. CDR3 amino acids: CASSYMSGLNEQFF. In DNA, the CDR3 is TGTGCCAGCAGCTACATGAGCGGACTCAATGAGCAGTTCTTC.

V usage is TRBV29-1 and J usage is TRBJ1-2, with 10 bases identical to TRBD1. Losses at the gene ends were 1 base for V and 4 bases for J; bases not matched to a gene: 9. Germline CDR1 reads SQVTM; CDR2 reads ANQGSEA. There are 16 residues in the CDR3. CDR3 sequence (DNA): TGCAGCGTTGAAGGTACCGGGACAGGGGCTTTCTATGGCTACACCTTC. It is translated as CSVEGTGTGAFYGYTF.

The gene calls are TRBV15 and TRBJ1-4; the D gene is possibly TRBD1 (6 bases). CDR1 is LNHNV, CDR2 YYDKDF, per germline (reference sequence). Trimming left V 3 bases short and J 12 bases short, with 17 bases between. This CDR3 has 14 residues. The CDR3 sequence is CATSRQTGLLELFF. The CDR3 DNA follows: TGTGCCACCAGCAGGCAAACAGGGCTCTTGGAACTGTTTTTT.

The gene calls are TRBV19 and TRBJ1-6, with a possible D match to TRBD1 (6 bases). V lost 4 bases and J 7 bases, leaving 11 bases between the germline ends. Germline values: CDR1 LNHDA, CDR2 SQIVND (reference sequence). This CDR3 is 14 amino acids long. As DNA, the CDR3 is TGTGCCAGTAGTAGCGGGGGGCGAAATTCACCCCTCCACTTT. It is translated as CASSSGGRNSPLHF.

This chain uses TRBV4-1 with TRBJ2-7; no reliable D call. The V and J ends lost 4 bases and 3 bases respectively, with 10 bases between them. This CDR3 is built from 13 residues. Germline V gives CDR1 MGHRA, CDR2 YSYEKL. The CDR3 region is CASSLGIRYEQYF. The CDR3 nucleotides read TGCGCCAGCAGCCTGGGTATCCGCTACGAGCAGTACTTC.

This clone was observed a handful of times. The chain is built from TRBV29-1 and TRBJ2-3; TRBD2 aligns across 11 bases. This CDR3 spans 14 amino acids. The V segment lost 4 bases and the J segment 6 bases; nucleotides outside the gene matches: 6. Germline V gene sequence: CDR1 SQVTM, CDR2 ANQGSEA. The CDR3 loop is CSVGVAGGRDTQYF. CDR3 in DNA: TGCAGCGTTGGGGTAGCGGGGGGGCGGGATACGCAGTATTTT.

This clone was observed a handful of times. The rearrangement links TRBV9 to TRBJ1-6, with TRBD1 matching over 12 bases. The germline CDR1 and CDR2 sequences are SGDLS and YYNGEE. There are 19 residues in the CDR3. With V trimmed by 3 bases and J by 0 bases, 7 bases remained unmatched. In DNA, the CDR3 is TGTGCCAGCAGCGCCCGGGACAGGGGGCGGCCCTCCTATAATTCACCCCTCCACTTT. Its protein is CASSARDRGRPSYNSPLHF.

V is TRBV9 and J is TRBJ2-3; D remains ambiguous. Germline-derived CDR1 and CDR2 are SGDLS and YYNGEE. This CDR3 spans 16 amino acids. V dropped 3 bases and J dropped 1 base, with 15 bases sitting between them. The CDR3 spells CASSAPTEPRTDTQYF. The CDR3 DNA reads as TGTGCCAGCAGCGCCCCGACTGAACCACGCACAGATACGCAGTATTTT.

The genes are TRBV9 and TRBJ2-2, with D unresolved. CDR1 is SGDLS, CDR2 YYNGEE, per germline. The CDR3 contains 13 residues. V lost 2 bases, J lost 7 bases, and 9 bases lay in between. The CDR3 is CASSVRVDGELFF. The CDR3 nucleotides read TGTGCCAGCAGCGTCCGAGTGGACGGGGAGCTGTTTTTT.

The CDR3 DNA reads TGTGCCAGCAGCCAAACCGGGACTACCACCTACGAGCAGTACTTC. Translating gives CASSQTGTTTYEQYF. J is TRBJ2-7 and V is TRBV4-2; 7 nucleotides align to TRBD2. Germline CDR1 and CDR2: LGHNA and YNFKEQ. V dropped 2 bases and J dropped 2; count of bases not matched to a gene: 6. There are 15 residues in the CDR3.

The CDR3 DNA reads as TGCGCCAGCAGTGAGTCGATGGGGGGCGCCGGGTATTCACCCCTCCACTTT. Residues: CASSESMGGAGYSPLHF. The chain combines TRBV10-2 with TRBJ1-6; TRBD1 is a possible D gene (6 bases). CDR3 length equals 17 residues. V was cut by 0 bases and J by 8 bases, with 17 bases left in between. Germline values: CDR1 WSHSY, CDR2 SAAADI.

This clone occurred a few times. V gene TRBV11-3 combines with J gene TRBJ2-7, with 7 bases aligning to TRBD2. The CDR3 runs to 15 residues. Germline CDR1 and CDR2: SGHNT and YENEEA. The junction had 8 bases not matched to a gene; V was cut back by 1 base and J by 5 bases. This CDR3 is CASSLGGSGGNEQYF. The CDR3, as DNA: TGTGCCAGCAGCTTAGGCGGGAGCGGAGGAAACGAGCAGTACTTC.

This chain uses TRBV27 with TRBJ1-4, with 8 bases that match TRBD1. The V segment lost 6 bases and the J segment 7 bases; nucleotides outside the gene matches: 16. The CDR3 sequence is 17 residues long. Germline V CDR1 and CDR2: MNHEY, SMNVEV (reference sequence). The DNA of the CDR3 is TGTGCCAGCAGCCATATTACCCTACAGGGGGGTGGTGAAAAACTGTTTTTT. It translates to CASSHITLQGGGEKLFF.